Included here is one TCR beta chain sequence, with context. Its target is unknown. PCR employed 60 Vbeta and 13 Jbeta primers. In the original analysis: Per a later analysis, the number of unique TCR beta chains was roughly 83 million, of which 8.5 million to 11 million were shared. The table came from immunoSEQ multiplex PCR; TCRdb's copy has only in-frame clones and leaves some out. That table supplies the V and J calls and clone size; D and trimming were determined from the DNA. The table lists 70,000 to 85,000 clones, less than 75% of them singletons, with approximately 5.4% in the top ten. This record comes from a study of cytomegalovirus exposure and HLA in healthy donors. Study-wide points: The listing of 150 to 200 TCR beta chains classed them as cytomegalovirus-associated. In a later analysis, donors in an Asian-associated ancestry cluster reportedly had fewer N-insertions in productive TCRs than the cohort mean.

V lost 5 bases and J 3 bases, leaving 10 bases between the germline ends. Looked up from germline, CDR1 is SGHTA and CDR2 is FQGNSA. This CDR3 region has 14 residues. The J gene is TRBJ2-2, the V gene TRBV7-2; D uncertain. Source material: PBMCs. The receptor was derived from a man aged 30 to 45 in good health and CMV-seropositive. CDR3 protein: CASSPPRDTGELFF. In DNA form, the CDR3 reads TGTGCCAGCAGCCCGCCTAGAGACACCGGGGAGCTGTTTTTT.